The 18 T cell receptor beta chains presented below share a single source sample, sequenced in a study of blood T cell repertoires in COVID-19. TCRdb's table, derived via immunoSEQ multiplex PCR, lists solely in-frame clones and lacks some. The profile shows more than 450,000 clones, 87% of them singletons. Sequencing was performed on PBMCs or T cells enriched from blood (not recorded which). The receptors shown here come from a woman younger than 30 who had recovered from COVID-19.

A remark on this clone: Additional DNA sequences in this sample encode the identical CDR3. J is TRBJ1-1 and V is TRBV5-1, with 7 nucleotides matching TRBD1. CDR3 size: 15 residues. Germline CDR1 SGHRS, CDR2 YFSETQ. The junction had 3 bases not matched to a gene; V was cut back by 0 bases and J by 1 base. The CDR3 is CASSLAGQENTEAFF. DNA of the CDR3: TGCGCCAGCAGCTTGGCAGGACAGGAGAACACTGAAGCTTTCTTT. The entire variable domain, with the rest obtained from reference TRBV5-1 and TRBJ1-1, is as follows: KAGVTQTPRYLIKTRGQQVTLSCSPISGHRSVSWYQQTPGQGLQFLFEYFSETQRNKGNFPGRFSGRQFSNSRSEMNVSTLELGDSALYLCASSLAGQENTEAFFGQGTRLTVV.

V is TRBV7-3 and J is TRBJ1-5; no clear D. CDR3 size: 13 residues. With 5 bases removed from V and 4 bases from J, the gap between germline ends came to 9 bases. Per the germline V gene, CDR1 is SGHTA and CDR2 is FQGTGA. In nucleotides, the CDR3 is TGTGCCAGCAGCCCGAACGGGAATCAGCCCCAGCATTTT. Amino acids: CASSPNGNQPQHF.

V and J are TRBV20-1 and TRBJ1-2; D remains unclear. Trimming took 5 bases from V and 8 from J, leaving 12 bases between them. This CDR3 is 11 amino acids long. The germline gives CDR1 DFQATT, CDR2 SNEGSKA (reference sequence). CDR3 residues: CSAPDIFGYTF. CDR3 bases: TGCAGTGCTCCTGACATCTTCGGCTACACCTTC.

This chain joins TRBV30 and TRBJ1-2, with D perhaps matching TRBD1 (5 bases). The CDR3 is 12 residues long. V dropped 0 bases and J dropped 8 bases, with 10 bases sitting between them. From germline, CDR1 is GTSNPN and CDR2 SVGIG (reference sequence). CDR3 in DNA: TGTGCCTGGAGTGTACAGCAGGGAGGCTACACCTTC. This sequence encodes CAWSVQQGGYTF.

The gene calls are TRBV6-4 and TRBJ2-1, with 7 positions matching TRBD2. The CDR3 runs to 15 residues. The V and J ends lost 3 bases and 5 bases, in that order; junction bases with no gene match: 7. CDR1 and CDR2 from the germline V gene are MRHNA and SNTAGT. DNA for the CDR3: TGTGCCAGCAGTGAGGAGCCGGGGGGACACAATGAGCAGTTCTTC. Amino acid sequence: CASSEEPGGHNEQFF.

V gene TRBV27 combines with J gene TRBJ2-3; 8 nucleotides align to TRBD2. CDR3 length equals 14 residues. Germline assignment: CDR1 MNHEY and CDR2 SMNVEV (reference sequence). V dropped 1 base and J dropped 5; count of bases not matched to a gene: 2. The CDR3 spells CASSLWAGGDTQYF. The DNA of the CDR3 is TGTGCCAGCAGTTTATGGGCGGGGGGAGATACGCAGTATTTT.

This clone was counted a single time. The chain uses TRBV27 and TRBJ2-1; 12 bases map to TRBD2. Germline CDR1 and CDR2: MNHEY and SMNVEV (reference sequence). This CDR3 has 15 residues. With 4 bases clipped from V and 4 bases from J, the junction kept 2 bases outside the gene matches. The CDR3 coding sequence is TGTGCCAGCAGTTCCGGACTAGCGGGGTACAATGAGCAGTTCTTC. This codes for CASSSGLAGYNEQFF.

The chain links TRBV2 to TRBJ2-5, with 14 bases aligning to TRBD2. Per germline, CDR1 SNHLY and CDR2 FYNNEI. V was pared by 6 bases and J by 2 bases, with 11 bases of the junction left unmatched. The CDR3 spans 18 residues. CDR3 in amino acids: CASRAGLAGESGQETQYF. The CDR3 region has the DNA TGTGCCAGCAGAGCGGGACTAGCGGGGGAATCAGGGCAAGAGACCCAGTACTTC.

V and J are TRBV28 and TRBJ1-6, with 7 bases that match TRBD1. The length of the CDR3 is 14 residues. J was trimmed by 9 bases and V by 7 bases; bases with no gene match: 9. Germline assignment: CDR1 MDHEN and CDR2 SYDVKM. CDR3 bases: TGTGCCAGCACCAGGACAGGCTTAGGTTCACCCCTCCACTTT. It encodes CASTRTGLGSPLHF.

The genes are TRBV19 and TRBJ1-5; no reliable D call. Germline-derived CDR1 and CDR2 are LNHDA and SQIVND (reference sequence). The germline V and J ends were trimmed by 4 bases and 3 bases, with 10 bases remaining between them. The CDR3 spans 14 residues. The CDR3 here is CASSNSEPNQPQHF. The CDR3 bases are TGTGCCAGTAGTAATAGTGAGCCCAATCAGCCCCAGCATTTT.

The rearrangement links TRBV19 to TRBJ2-1; 7 positions match TRBD2. The CDR3 covers 14 residues. The germline V gene encodes CDR1 LNHDA and CDR2 SQIVND (reference sequence). J was trimmed by 9 bases and V by 7 bases; bases with no gene match: 12. The CDR3 sequence: CASTNQRGEGEQFF. CDR3 bases: TGTGCCAGTACCAACCAGCGGGGAGAGGGTGAGCAGTTCTTC.

This chain uses TRBV7-2 with TRBJ1-1, with a tentative D call TRBD1 (5 bases). Trimming removed 0 bases from V and 4 bases from J, with 18 bases in between. Germline CDR1 and CDR2: SGHTA and FQGNSA. The CDR3 spans 17 residues. The CDR3 spells CASSLAGTFGGATEAFF. The CDR3 bases are TGTGCCAGCAGCTTAGCTGGGACGTTTGGCGGGGCCACTGAAGCTTTCTTT.

The CDR3 DNA follows: TGTGCCAGCAGCCAAACGGGACTCACTAACTATGGCTACACCTTC. This codes for CASSQTGLTNYGYTF. The rearrangement links TRBV3-1 (or the pseudogene TRBV3-2) to TRBJ1-2; tentative D call: TRBD1 (5 bases). The CDR3 is 15 amino acids. The germline V gene encodes CDR1 LGHDT and CDR2 YNNKEL (reference sequence). With 2 bases removed from V and 0 bases from J, the gap between germline ends came to 10 bases.

The chain couples TRBV5-6 to TRBJ2-2, with no clear D. Germline CDR1 and CDR2: SGHDT and YYEEEE. V lost 1 base, J lost 2 bases, and 15 bases lay in between. This CDR3 comprises 17 residues. DNA for the CDR3: TGTGCCAGCAGCTTGACAGTTTCAGCCCTAAACACCGGGGAGCTGTTTTTT. Translated: CASSLTVSALNTGELFF.

The chain is built from TRBV4-2 and TRBJ2-7; 8 bases map to TRBD2. The trim removed 0 bases at V and 7 bases at J, leaving 8 bases unmatched. The CDR3 totals 15 residues. The germline CDR1 and CDR2 sequences are LGHNA and YNFKEQ. The CDR3 region is CASSQDSGGRVEQYF. CDR3 in DNA: TGTGCCAGCAGCCAAGATTCGGGAGGGAGGGTTGAGCAGTACTTC.

Concerning this clone itself: Other DNA sequences in the sample encode the same CDR3. The chain joins TRBV7-9 to TRBJ2-7; 7 bases line up with TRBD1. There are 13 residues in the CDR3. V lost 5 bases to trimming and J lost 3 bases; unmatched junction nucleotides: 4. The germline CDR1 and CDR2 sequences are SEHNR and FQNEAQ (reference sequence). The CDR3 sequence is CASSLRDSYEQYF. CDR3 bases: TGTGCCAGCAGCCTACGGGACAGCTACGAGCAGTACTTC.

The rearrangement links TRBV11-2 to TRBJ1-1; 7 bases agree with TRBD1. Trimming cost V 4 bases and J 0 bases; bases outside gene matches: 5. Germline loops: CDR1 SGHAT, CDR2 FQNNGV. The CDR3 runs 15 residues. This CDR3 is CASSSRTGVNTEAFF. The CDR3 nucleotides are TGTGCCAGCAGCTCCCGGACAGGAGTGAACACTGAAGCTTTCTTT.

This chain uses TRBV14 with TRBJ1-2, with D uncertain. V was shortened by 1 base and J by 5 bases, with 5 bases between the two germline ends. The CDR3 loop spans 12 amino acids. Germline V gene data show CDR1 as SGHDN and CDR2 as FVKESK. The CDR3 loop is CASSQGEYGYTF. In nucleotides, the CDR3 is TGTGCCAGCAGCCAAGGGGAGTATGGCTACACCTTC.